This TCR beta chain came from a study of identifying expanded T cells in peripheral blood. Clones were sequenced by immunoSEQ multiplex PCR, and TCRdb holds only the in-frame ones, with some missing. The sample holds roughly 100,000 clones, about 90% seen once. Germline V gene sequence: CDR1 SQVTM, CDR2 ANQGSEA. This CDR3 is 13 amino acids long. V shed 4 bases and J shed 6 bases, with 12 bases lying between them. The rearrangement joins TRBV29-1 to TRBJ1-4; D may be TRBD1 (5 bases). The sequence derives from a person between 18 and 75 years old in good health. The sequencing sample was made of blood. The CDR3 nucleotides are TGCAGCGTTGGGACACCCTTTGATGAAAAACTGTTTTTT. Translation: CSVGTPFDEKLFF.